Here is one T cell receptor beta chain with its context. This specimen belongs to a study of blood T cell repertoires in COVID-19. Whole-study context: Spain, Italy and the United States supplied samples that represented acute and convalescent COVID-19. PBMCs, B-cell-depleted T cells, or T cells were the source of the cDNA or gDNA that made up the material.

Original methodology: Amplification of reference gene primers provided the estimated nucleated cell counts. Repertoires were generated with immunoSEQ multiplex PCR, while TCRdb's copy carries only in-frame clones and drops some. That table furnishes V, J and clone size, whereas the DNA furnished D and trimming. The sample has about 110,000 clones, 85% to 90% seen once; the top ten hold 32%. Germline CDR1 and CDR2: SGHTA and FQGNSA. J lost 2 bases, V lost 1 base, and 3 bases had no gene match. CDR3 length: 16 amino acids. Sequenced sample: peripheral blood. V is TRBV7-2 and J is TRBJ1-5; 9 nucleotides agree with TRBD1. The clonotype originates from an elderly woman with acute or convalescent COVID-19. CDR3 sequence reads: CASSLGTGAGNQPQHF. In DNA form, the CDR3 reads TGTGCCAGCAGCTTAGGGACAGGGGCCGGCAATCAGCCCCAGCATTTT.